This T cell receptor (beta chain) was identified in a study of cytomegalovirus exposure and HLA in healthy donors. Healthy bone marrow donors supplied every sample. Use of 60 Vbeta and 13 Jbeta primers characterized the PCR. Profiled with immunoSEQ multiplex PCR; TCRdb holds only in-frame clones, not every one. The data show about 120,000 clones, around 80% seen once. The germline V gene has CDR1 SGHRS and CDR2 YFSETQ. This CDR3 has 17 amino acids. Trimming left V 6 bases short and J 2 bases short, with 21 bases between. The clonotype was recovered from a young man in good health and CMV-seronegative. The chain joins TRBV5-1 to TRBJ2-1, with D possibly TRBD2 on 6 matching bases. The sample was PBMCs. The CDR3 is CASIASHASDTYNEQFF. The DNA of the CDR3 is TGCGCCAGCATCGCTAGTCACGCTAGCGACACCTACAATGAGCAGTTCTTC.